A selection of T cell receptor beta chains follows, all from one sample in a study of beta chain features in type 1 diabetes. Measured with immunoSEQ multiplex PCR; TCRdb has only the in-frame clones, and not every one. The table records roughly 400,000 clones, around 13% of them present only once. Sequencing used naive CD4+ T cells from blood. Receptors originate from a man under 40 in good health. Each CDR3 is given with its conserved first and last residue. Fields, in order: J gene, V gene, clone size, D gene, CDR3 DNA, CDR3 protein. D genes are given only for firm matches. Rows give clone size only sometimes, using once, few, many, or a class for an expanded clone.

TRBJ1-1 | TRBV30 | NA | NA | TGTGCCTGGAGAGGCATTAACTCGAGGACTGAAGCTTTCTTT | CAWRGINSRTEAFF
TRBJ2-1 | TRBV19 | few | NA | TGTGCCAGTAGTATAGGTCGGTCCTCCTACAATGAGCAGTTCTTC | CASSIGRSSYNEQFF
TRBJ1-3 | TRBV30 | NA | NA | TGTGCCTGGAGCGTCCGGACAGCTGGAAACACCATATATTTT | CAWSVRTAGNTIYF
TRBJ2-1 | TRBV19 | NA | NA | TGTGCCAGTAGTATAGGGCAGTCCTACAATGAGCAGTTCTTC | CASSIGQSYNEQFF
TRBJ1-2 | TRBV4-1 | NA | TRBD1 | TGCGCCAGCAGCCGGGTTGGGACAGGGAAGGACTATGGCTACACCTTC | CASSRVGTGKDYGYTF
TRBJ1-2 | TRBV9 | few | NA | TGTGCCAGCAGCGTAGCTACTGCCGAGGATAACTATGGCTACACCTTC | CASSVATAEDNYGYTF
TRBJ2-5 | TRBV10-3 | NA | TRBD2 | TGTGCCATCAGTGACCCGCTAGCGGGGGGGCGGGAGACCCAGTACTTC | CAISDPLAGGRETQYF
TRBJ2-5 | TRBV10-3 | NA | NA | TGTGCCATCAGTGAGGGGATAACCCAAGAGACCCAGTACTTC | CAISEGITQETQYF
TRBJ1-2 | TRBV25-1 | NA | TRBD1 | TGTGCCAGCCAAAGGACAGGGGTACTCTATGGCTACACCTTC | CASQRTGVLYGYTF
TRBJ2-1 | TRBV5-1 | NA | TRBD2 | TGCGCCAGCAGCCAGGGACTAGGCTCCTACAATGAGCAGTTCTTC | CASSQGLGSYNEQFF
TRBJ2-4 | TRBV29-1 | NA | NA | TGCGGCGTATCCCCAGGAGGGGCGAACATTCAGTACTTC | CGVSPGGANIQYF
TRBJ2-6 | TRBV27 | few | NA | TGTGCCAGCAGTTTATGGTCGGGGTCTGGGGCCAACGTCCTGACTTTC | CASSLWSGSGANVLTF
TRBJ1-2 | TRBV19 | few | TRBD1 | TGTGCCAGTAATTCCCCTGGGACAGGGGGCTATGGCTACACCTTC | CASNSPGTGGYGYTF
TRBJ2-3 | TRBV7-2 | few | TRBD2 | TGTGCCAGCAGCTCGCTAGCGGGGGGGAGCACAGATACGCAGTATTTT | CASSSLAGGSTDTQYF
TRBJ1-2 | TRBV14 | few | NA | TGTGCCAGCAGCCAATGGGGTAACTATGGCTACACCTTC | CASSQWGNYGYTF
TRBJ2-3 | TRBV9 | few | TRBD2 | TGTGCCAGCAGCGTAGGAGGTAGCGGGACTACTTCAGATACGCAGTATTTT | CASSVGGSGTTSDTQYF
TRBJ2-1 | TRBV29-1 | NA | NA | TGCAGCGTAGTTCTAGCGCCGTCCTACAATGAGCAGTTCTTC | CSVVLAPSYNEQFF
TRBJ1-1 | TRBV5-4 | NA | TRBD1 | TGTGCCAGCAGCAAGGGACAGGTCGGGGGAGACACTGAAGCTTTCTTT | CASSKGQVGGDTEAFF
TRBJ2-5 | TRBV7-9 | many | TRBD1 | TGTGCCAGCCGACAGGGTGGCGAGACCCAGTACTTC | CASRQGGETQYF
TRBJ2-5 | TRBV6-4 | NA | NA | TGTGCCAGCAGTATCCGCGAAAGGGAGACCCAGTACTTC | CASSIRERETQYF
TRBJ2-3 | TRBV9 | NA | NA | TGTGCCAGCAGCGTAGATCGGGGGCTCACAGATACGCAGTATTTT | CASSVDRGLTDTQYF
TRBJ2-1 | TRBV6-1 | few | NA | TGTGCCAGCAGGGATCTAGCCCCCTCCTACAATGAGCAGTTCTTC | CASRDLAPSYNEQFF
TRBJ1-2 | TRBV14 | NA | NA | TGTGCCAGCAGCCAGAGGGGCACTAACTATGGCTACACCTTC | CASSQRGTNYGYTF
TRBJ1-2 | TRBV30 | NA | NA | TGTGCCTGGAGTGTTTGGCAGGTCTATGGCTACACCTTC | CAWSVWQVYGYTF
TRBJ1-1 | TRBV29-1 | few | TRBD1 | TGCAGCGTTGAACCCCGAGGCAGGGGGCATCCTGAAGCTTTCTTT | CSVEPRGRGHPEAFF
TRBJ2-6 | TRBV7-2 | few | NA | TGTGCCAGCAGCTTTTCTGGGGCCAACGTCCTGACTTTC | CASSFSGANVLTF
TRBJ2-1 | TRBV29-1 | NA | TRBD2 | TGCAGTCAATGGACTAGCGGGAGAGGGACCCCCCGGAATGAGCAGTTCTTC | CSQWTSGRGTPRNEQFF
TRBJ2-3 | TRBV9 | few | NA | TGTGCCAGCAGCGCGGGACTTTCCATATCGGATACGCAGTATTTT | CASSAGLSISDTQYF
TRBJ2-1 | TRBV4-1 | few | TRBD2 | TGCGCCAGCAGCCAAGTAATTTCGCGGGGGGGCAATGAGCAGTTCTTC | CASSQVISRGGNEQFF
TRBJ2-5 | TRBV25-1 | NA | NA | TGTGCCAGCAGTGTCCCGAGGCCGCAAGAGACCCAGTACTTC | CASSVPRPQETQYF
TRBJ1-6 | TRBV18 | NA | TRBD1 | TGTGCCAGCTCCCTAGCCCCGGACAGGGGAAATTCACCCCTCCACTTT | CASSLAPDRGNSPLHF
TRBJ2-3 | TRBV6-5 | NA | NA | TGTGCCAGCAGTTTGCCTAGCGTAAATGGGGATACGCAGTATTTT | CASSLPSVNGDTQYF
TRBJ2-3 | TRBV9 | few | NA | TGTGCCAGCAGCGTTTCGGGGGCCTCAGATACGCAGTATTTT | CASSVSGASDTQYF
TRBJ1-2 | TRBV7-2 | few | TRBD1 | TGTGCCAGCAGCTTAGGACAGGGTAGGGGCTACACCTTC | CASSLGQGRGYTF
TRBJ1-1 | TRBV29-1 | few | NA | TGCAGCGTTGAAGTTCCAGGGAGACACACTCAAGCTTTCTTT | CSVEVPGRHTQAFF
TRBJ2-3 | TRBV7-6 | NA | NA | TGTGCCAGCAGCTTAAAGGACTCCGGTACGCAGTATTTT | CASSLKDSGTQYF
TRBJ2-7 | TRBV5-1 | NA | NA | TGCGCCAGCAGCGGGGACACCGACTACGAGCAGTACTTC | CASSGDTDYEQYF
TRBJ1-1 | TRBV5-6 | NA | NA | TGTGCCAGCAGCTTGCTAGGGAGACGGTTGAACACTGAAGCTTTCTTT | CASSLLGRRLNTEAFF
TRBJ1-2 | TRBV2 | NA | NA | TGTGCCAGCGGGGAGGAGAACTATGGCTACACCTTC | CASGEENYGYTF
TRBJ2-1 | TRBV7-2 | NA | NA | TGTGCCAGCACCATCGAGTTAGCGGCATTAAATGAGCAGTTCTTC | CASTIELAALNEQFF
TRBJ1-5 | TRBV30 | NA | NA | TGTGCCTGGAGTCGGGAGTTCGCCAATCAGCCCCAGCATTTT | CAWSREFANQPQHF
TRBJ2-3 | TRBV30 | few | NA | TGTGCCTGGAGTCCAGGCCCTACGCAGTATTTT | CAWSPGPTQYF
TRBJ2-1 | TRBV29-1 | NA | TRBD2 | TGCAGCGTTCAAGCGGGAGCGTCATATGAGCAGTTCTTC | CSVQAGASYEQFF
TRBJ1-2 | TRBV4-3 | NA | NA | TGCGCCAGCAGCCAAGATCTGCGAGGCTACACCTTC | CASSQDLRGYTF
TRBJ2-3 | TRBV9 | NA | NA | TGTGCCAGCAGCGTAGGGTGGAGCCCCACAGATACGCAGTATTTT | CASSVGWSPTDTQYF
TRBJ1-2 | TRBV5-4 | few | NA | TGTGCCAGCAGCTTGGCCGGGAATGCTGGCTACACCTTC | CASSLAGNAGYTF
TRBJ1-2 | TRBV7-9 | NA | NA | TGTGCCAGCAGTAAAGACCCTGATGGAGGTGGCTACACCTTC | CASSKDPDGGGYTF
TRBJ2-1 | TRBV13 | NA | NA | TGTGCCAGCAGCTTGGAAGCGGGCAATGAGCAGTTCTTC | CASSLEAGNEQFF
TRBJ2-1 | TRBV12-5 | once | NA | TGTGCTAGTGAAGGTCCGCCCTCCTACAATGAGCAGTTCTTC | CASEGPPSYNEQFF
TRBJ1-1 | TRBV10-3 | NA | NA | TGTGCCACCTCGGGGGGATTGAACACTGAAGCTTTCTTT | CATSGGLNTEAFF
TRBJ2-2 | TRBV12-5 | few | NA | TGTGCTAGTGGTTTGAGTCTAGACGGGGAGCTGTTTTTT | CASGLSLDGELFF
TRBJ2-5 | TRBV5-4 | few | TRBD2 | TGTGCCAGCAGCTTGACTAGCGGGGGGCCGGAGACCCAGTACTTC | CASSLTSGGPETQYF